The TCR beta chain described here comes from a study of OX40 agonist ivuxolimab in advanced cancers. Only in-frame clones appear in the TCRdb table, and some are missing; sequencing was by immunoSEQ multiplex PCR. The sample consists of approximately 48,000 clones, around 77% of them appearing once. Looked up from germline, CDR1 is SGHVT and CDR2 is SQSDAQ. The CDR3 is made up of 19 amino acids. With 5 bases removed from V and 3 bases from J, the gap between germline ends came to 25 bases. In this sample, this clone turned up a few times. This specimen consisted of CD4+ or CD8+ T cells sorted from blood, obtained in a trial of the OX40 agonist ivuxolimab. The source is an adult with an advanced solid tumor such as melanoma, head and neck, liver or kidney cancer. The gene calls are TRBV7-4 and TRBJ1-4, with D maybe TRBD1 (5 bases). CDR3 amino acids: CASSQEDMRYRGSNEKLFF. The CDR3, as DNA: TGTGCCAGCAGCCAAGAGGACATGCGCTACAGAGGGTCTAATGAAAAACTGTTTTTT.